This T cell receptor beta chain was sequenced during a study of blood T cell repertoires in COVID-19. Study details: Sources were T cells, B-cell-depleted T cells, or PBMCs; the material itself was cDNA or gDNA.

The germline CDR1 and CDR2 sequences are SNHLY and FYNNEI. Trimming at V came to 2 bases and at J to 11 bases, leaving 10 bases not matched to a gene. CDR3 size: 14 residues. Profiled with immunoSEQ multiplex PCR; TCRdb holds only in-frame clones, not every one. The sample has a few hundred thousand clones, more than 70% seen once; the top ten hold about 2.1%. The J gene is TRBJ1-1, the V gene TRBV2; 8 nucleotides line up with TRBD1. The sequence derives from a woman in her 50s with acute or convalescent COVID-19. Sequencing used peripheral blood. In nucleotides, the CDR3 is TGTGCCAGCAGTGAACGGGCGACAGGGGCAGAGGCTTTCTTT. Amino acids: CASSERATGAEAFF. The full variable domain, in which reference TRBV2 and TRBJ1-1 provide the parts outside the CDR3, is EPEVTQTPSHQVTQMGQEVILRCVPISNHLYFYWYRQILGQKVEFLVSFYNNEISEKSEIFDDQFSVERPDGSNFTLKIRSTKLEDSAMYFCASSERATGAEAFFGQGTRLTVV.